This passage covers 7 T cell receptor beta chains from one sample sequenced in a study of T cells in Graves' hyperthyroidism and ophthalmopathy. Amplification of TCR beta CDR3 regions was performed using RNA transcripts as template. The HTBI set primed first-round TCR CDR3 RT-PCR. TCRdb reprocessed the multiplex PCR reads via MiXCR and lists one record per CDR3 protein. This table holds approximately 600,000 distinct CDR3 sequences, roughly 14% found once. The source material was blood. These receptor sequences come from a woman aged 25 to 39 with Graves' hyperthyroidism that later progressed to Graves' ophthalmopathy.

This clonotype was found many times. The CDR3 loop reads CATSSWGLAGEKTQYF. In DNA form, the CDR3 reads TGTGCCACCAGCTCCTGGGGACTAGCGGGAGAAAAGACCCAGTACTTC. The chain uses TRBV24-1 and TRBJ2-5; 14 nucleotides align to TRBD2. The CDR3 totals 16 residues. The germline gives CDR1 KGHDR, CDR2 SFDVKD. The V segment lost 7 bases and the J segment 6 bases; nucleotides outside the gene matches: 9.

In this sample, this clonotype turned up many times. The DNA for the CDR3 is TGTGCCAGCAGTGAACCGGGAAATCCCAGCTATGGCTACACCTTC. It codes for CASSEPGNPSYGYTF. V and J are TRBV6-1 and TRBJ1-2; D is undetermined. Germline V gives CDR1 MNHNS, CDR2 SASEGT. Trimming took off 2 bases at V and 4 bases at J, with 14 bases between the two ends. The CDR3 runs 15 residues.

This clonotype was detected ten times or more. The chain couples TRBV28 to TRBJ2-5; D gene uncertain. The ends were cut back, 6 bases at V and 1 base at J, with 12 bases in the middle. Germline loops: CDR1 MDHEN, CDR2 SYDVKM. CDR3 length equals 14 residues. The CDR3 spells CASSLNWSQETQYF. The CDR3 nucleotides are TGTGCCAGCAGCTTAAACTGGTCCCAAGAGACCCAGTACTTC.

This chain connects TRBV14 to TRBJ1-4; the D gene is possibly TRBD1 (5 bases). Germline-derived CDR1 and CDR2 are SGHDN and FVKESK. The V end lost 5 bases, the J end lost 3 bases, and 13 bases lay between the germline ends. This CDR3 spans 15 amino acids. As DNA, the CDR3 is TGTGCCAGCAGCTCTCTGGGGGGATCTAATGAAAAACTGTTTTTT. Its protein product is CASSSLGGSNEKLFF.

The sample holds a few counts of this clonotype. This rearrangement joins TRBV20-1 to TRBJ1-1, with TRBD1 matching over 7 bases. V was pared by 6 bases and J by 3 bases, with 10 bases of the junction left unmatched. Germline CDR1 reads DFQATT; CDR2 reads SNEGSKA (reference sequence). The CDR3 consists of 14 residues. CDR3 in amino acids: CSAETGVGDTEAFF. CDR3 DNA sequence: TGCAGTGCAGAAACAGGGGTCGGAGACACTGAAGCTTTCTTT.

In DNA, the CDR3 is TGTGCCAGCAGCACCCAGGGACCAGCCGGGGAGACCCAGTACTTC. This gives the protein CASSTQGPAGETQYF. The chain links TRBV13 to TRBJ2-5, with D perhaps matching TRBD1 or TRBD2 (5 bases each). The CDR3 runs 15 residues. The germline V gene encodes CDR1 PRHDT and CDR2 FYEKMQ (reference sequence). V was shortened by 5 bases and J by 5 bases, with 18 bases between the two germline ends.

This clonotype has ten or more counts. The J gene is TRBJ2-7, the V gene TRBV13; TRBD2 is a possible D gene (6 bases). CDR3 length: 12 amino acids. Trimming removed 6 bases from V and 5 bases from J, with 11 bases in between. The germline V gene has CDR1 PRHDT and CDR2 FYEKMQ (reference sequence). The CDR3 loop is CASRTRGNEQYF. In DNA form, the CDR3 reads TGTGCCAGCAGGACTAGAGGGAACGAGCAGTACTTC.